The text below deals with one T cell receptor (beta chain). As yet, its antigen is unknown. This specimen belongs to a study of T cell responses to AZD1222 COVID-19 vaccine. The CDR3 consists of 15 residues. The germline V gene has CDR1 ENHRY and CDR2 SYGVKD. After removal of 5 bases from V and 5 bases from J, the junction contained 6 bases not matched to a gene. The method was immunoSEQ multiplex PCR; TCRdb's version includes in-frame clones alone and lacks a portion of them. Altogether approximately 200,000 clones are present, 85% to 95% being singletons, with the ten largest covering roughly 9.2%. Notes on the study in general: Breadth and depth of Spike-specific TCRs rose after two AZD1222 doses. It was only after the peak T cell response that any repertoires were sampled.

The source of this sequence is an adult in good health. The chain couples TRBV10-3 to TRBJ2-2; 9 bases map to TRBD1. This sample comprised peripheral blood, obtained on day 0 of AZD1222 vaccination. CDR3 loop: CAISQRQGGTGELFF. CDR3 DNA sequence: TGTGCCATCAGTCAAAGACAGGGGGGGACCGGGGAGCTGTTTTTT.